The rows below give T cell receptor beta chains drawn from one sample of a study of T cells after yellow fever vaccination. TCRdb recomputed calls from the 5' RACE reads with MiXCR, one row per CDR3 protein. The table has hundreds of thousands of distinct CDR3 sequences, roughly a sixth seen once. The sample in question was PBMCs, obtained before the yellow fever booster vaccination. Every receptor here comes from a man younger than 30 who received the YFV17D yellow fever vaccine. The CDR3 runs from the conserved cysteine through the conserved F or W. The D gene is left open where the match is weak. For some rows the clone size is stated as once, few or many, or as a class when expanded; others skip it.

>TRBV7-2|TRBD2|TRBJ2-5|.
TGTGCCAGCAGCCCGAGCGGGGGAAAAGAGACCCAGTACTTC
CASSPSGGKETQYF
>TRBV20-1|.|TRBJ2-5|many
TGCAGTGCTAGAGGACACCGCGGCCGGCGGGGTCCCCAGTACTTC
CSARGHRGRRGPQYF
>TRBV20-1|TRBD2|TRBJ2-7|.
TGCAGTGCAAGACGGGAGGGGAGCTCCTACGAGCAGTACTTC
CSARREGSSYEQYF
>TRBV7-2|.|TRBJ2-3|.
TGTGCCAGCAGCAAAACTAGTTACACCACAGATACGCAGTATTTT
CASSKTSYTTDTQYF
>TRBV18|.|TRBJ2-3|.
TGTGCCAGCTCACCACCGAGTAGCCGCACAGATACGCAGTATTTT
CASSPPSSRTDTQYF
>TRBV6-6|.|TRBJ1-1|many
TGTGCCAGCGCCCCCCAAGGCACTGAAGCTTTCTTT
CASAPQGTEAFF
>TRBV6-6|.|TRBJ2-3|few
TGTGCCAGCAGTTACACAGGGTCATCGGATACGCAGTATTTT
CASSYTGSSDTQYF
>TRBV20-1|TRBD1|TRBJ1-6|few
TGCAGTGCTAGAGCGACAGGGAGTTTTAATTCACCCCTCCACTTT
CSARATGSFNSPLHF
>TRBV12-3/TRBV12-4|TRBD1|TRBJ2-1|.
TGTGCCAGCAGCAACCGGGACAGCTACAATGAGCAGTTCTTC
CASSNRDSYNEQFF
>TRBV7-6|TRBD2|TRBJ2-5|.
TGTGCCAGCAGCGGATGGAGCGGGGGGTACCAAGAGACCCAGTACTTC
CASSGWSGGYQETQYF
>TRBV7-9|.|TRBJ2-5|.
TGTGCCAGCAGCTTACCTACTAGGTACTCAGAGACCCAGTACTTC
CASSLPTRYSETQYF
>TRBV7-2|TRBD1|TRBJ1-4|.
TGTGCCAGTAGTCGACAGGGTGGACAGGAAAAACTGTTTTTT
CASSRQGGQEKLFF
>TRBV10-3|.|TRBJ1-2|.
TGTGCCATCAGTGAAGTGGGAGGGAGTGAAAACTATGGCTACACCTTC
CAISEVGGSENYGYTF
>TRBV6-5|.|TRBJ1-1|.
TGTGCCAGCAGTAGGGGATCCCCGGGGACTGAAGCTTTCTTT
CASSRGSPGTEAFF
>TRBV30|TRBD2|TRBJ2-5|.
TGTGCCTGCACCGGGACTAGCGCCCGAGAGACCCAGTACTTC
CACTGTSARETQYF
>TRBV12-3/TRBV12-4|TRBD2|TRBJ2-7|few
TGTGCCAGCAGTTGGTTCAGCGGGGGCGAGCAGTACTTC
CASSWFSGGEQYF
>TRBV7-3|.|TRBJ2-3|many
TGTGCCAGCAGCCCCCGGGGTACAGATACGCAGTATTTT
CASSPRGTDTQYF
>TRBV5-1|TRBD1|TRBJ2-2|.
TGCGCCAGCGGGACAGGGGTCACCGGGGAGCTGTTTTTT
CASGTGVTGELFF
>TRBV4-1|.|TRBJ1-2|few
TGCGCCAGCAGCCCTCTTGTGGATACTAACTATGGCTACACCTTC
CASSPLVDTNYGYTF
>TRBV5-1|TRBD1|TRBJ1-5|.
TGCGCCAGCAGCTACGGGACAGGGGATAATCAGCCCCAGCATTTT
CASSYGTGDNQPQHF
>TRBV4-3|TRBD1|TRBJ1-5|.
TGCGCCAGCAGCCAAGACAGGGGGGTTCGTCAGCCCCAGCATTTT
CASSQDRGVRQPQHF
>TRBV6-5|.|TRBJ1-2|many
TGTGCCAGCAGGTCCGGGACACGGGCGTATGGCTACACCTTC
CASRSGTRAYGYTF
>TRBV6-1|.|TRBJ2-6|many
TGTGCCAGCAGTGGACTAGCTGGGGCCAACGTCCTGACTTTC
CASSGLAGANVLTF
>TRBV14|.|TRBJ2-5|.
TGTGCCAGCAGCTTAGCGTATGGACTCAAAGAGACCCAGTACTTC
CASSLAYGLKETQYF
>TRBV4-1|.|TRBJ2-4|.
TGCGCCAGCAGCCACCCAGGAACCAAAAACATTCAGTACTTC
CASSHPGTKNIQYF
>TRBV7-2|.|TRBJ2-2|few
TGTGCCAGCAGTCGAACTACGAACACCGGGGAGCTGTTTTTT
CASSRTTNTGELFF
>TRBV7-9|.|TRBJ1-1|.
TGTGCCAGCAGCTTGCCACAAAAGATCTTTGGCGACACTGAAGCTTTCTTT
CASSLPQKIFGDTEAFF
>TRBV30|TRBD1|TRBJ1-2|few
TGTGCCTGGAGTCTACAGGGGCGGTTCTATGGCTACACCTTC
CAWSLQGRFYGYTF
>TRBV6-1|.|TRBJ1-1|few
TGTGCCAGCAGTGAATTGAATTGGGCGGTTGACACTGAAGCTTTCTTT
CASSELNWAVDTEAFF
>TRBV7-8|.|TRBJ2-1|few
TGTGCCAGCCGTCCGCCTGGGGACAATGAGCAGTTCTTC
CASRPPGDNEQFF
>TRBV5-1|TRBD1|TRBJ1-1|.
TGCGCCAGCAAGGGGACAGAATTCACTGAAGCTTTCTTT
CASKGTEFTEAFF
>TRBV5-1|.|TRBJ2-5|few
TGCGCCAGCAGCTTGGCCGGTATCCGAGGGGGAGAGACCCAGTACTTC
CASSLAGIRGGETQYF
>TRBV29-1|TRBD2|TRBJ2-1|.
TGCAGCGTTTCCGAGCGGGGGACTTACAATGAGCAGTTCTTC
CSVSERGTYNEQFF
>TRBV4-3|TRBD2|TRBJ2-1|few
TGCGCCAGCAGCCAAGTTGGAGCGGGACCCGGACATGAGCAGTTCTTC
CASSQVGAGPGHEQFF
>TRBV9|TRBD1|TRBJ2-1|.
TGTGCCAGCAGCGTAGGAGGGACAGTTGGTGAGCAGTTCTTC
CASSVGGTVGEQFF
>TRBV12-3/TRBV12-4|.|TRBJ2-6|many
TGTGCCAGCGCCACCCACTCTGGGGCCAACGTCCTGACTTTC
CASATHSGANVLTF
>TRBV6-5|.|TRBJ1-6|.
TGTGCCAGCAGTTCACCGCCAGGGACCCCAAGGGCACCCCTCCACTTT
CASSSPPGTPRAPLHF
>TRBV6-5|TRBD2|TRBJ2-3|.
TGTGCCAGCAGTTCAGAACTAGCGGGGGACGGCACAGATACGCAGTATTTT
CASSSELAGDGTDTQYF
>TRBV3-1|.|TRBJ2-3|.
TGTGCCAGCAGCCAAGAGGGCAGAGCGCAGTATTTT
CASSQEGRAQYF
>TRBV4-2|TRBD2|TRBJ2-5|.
TGTGCCAGCAGCCAAGGGGGGGCTAGCGGGGTCCAAGAGACCCAGTACTTC
CASSQGGASGVQETQYF
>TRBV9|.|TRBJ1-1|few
TGTGCCAGCAGCGTTGTACCGGGACGGGACGCTGAAGCTTTCTTT
CASSVVPGRDAEAFF
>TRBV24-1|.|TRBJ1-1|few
TGTGCCACCAGTGATTCTAAGAACACTGAAGCTTTCTTT
CATSDSKNTEAFF